This T cell receptor beta chain was retrieved from a study of regulatory T cells in long-lasting Graves disease. General study findings and limits: Segments TRBV28, TRBJ1-2 and TRBJ2-5 showed preferential usage in persistent disease.

Specified time point: newly diagnosed GD, antithyroid drugs for less than 3 months. PBMC-extracted RNA yielded the TCR library. EDTA tubes collected around 8.7 milliliters of peripheral blood. Arm-PCR of CDR3 regions and iRepertoire HTBI primers were used to build TCR beta libraries. TCRdb itself ran the multiplex PCR reads through MiXCR, one entry per CDR3 protein. This sample yields around 500,000 distinct CDR3 sequences, of which about 14% are seen a single time; approximately 9.3% belongs to the top ten. The V segment lost 0 bases and the J segment 3 bases; nucleotides outside the gene matches: 6. The CDR3 length is 16 residues. Germline-derived CDR1 and CDR2 are SGHRS and YFSETQ. This clonotype was seen ten or more times. Its antigen is undetermined. The same sample was also used in a study of T cells in Graves' hyperthyroidism and ophthalmopathy. In that study: A first-round RT-PCR of the TCR CDR3 used the HTBI primer set.

The specimen was peripheral blood mononuclear cells (PBMCs), collected at new diagnosis, from a patient treated with antithyroid drugs. The chain uses TRBV5-1 and TRBJ2-3; TRBD2 matches 8 bases. The receptor was derived from a man under 40 with Graves disease. The CDR3 bases are TGCGCCAGCAGCTTGGGAGCGGGAGCCGTAACAGATACGCAGTATTTT. Protein: CASSLGAGAVTDTQYF. Filled out from reference TRBV5-1 and TRBJ2-3, the complete variable domain reads KAGVTQTPRYLIKTRGQQVTLSCSPISGHRSVSWYQQTPGQGLQFLFEYFSETQRNKGNFPGRFSGRQFSNSRSEMNVSTLELGDSALYLCASSLGAGAVTDTQYFGPGTRLTVL.